A selection of T cell receptor beta chains follows, all from one sample in a study of blood T cells in healthy people across ages. Each CDR3 protein is one row after TCRdb ran MiXCR on the 5' RACE reads. This table holds roughly 720,000 distinct CDR3 sequences, about 55% found once. Sequencing used blood. These receptors all come from an older man in good health. CDR3s leave out the opening cysteine and the closing phenylalanine or tryptophan. The order of the fields is V gene, CDR3 protein.

V gene: TRBV5-1
CDR3 protein: ASSLASVGSYNEQF

V gene: TRBV29-1
CDR3 protein: SVEKAGARYAY

V gene: TRBV10-3
CDR3 protein: AISESTSGSRGNEQF

V gene: TRBV4-1
CDR3 protein: ASSQVPDRAEQY

V gene: TRBV27
CDR3 protein: ASSPGTSGYPSQTQY

V gene: TRBV29-1
CDR3 protein: SAGGANQPQH

V gene: TRBV5-1
CDR3 protein: ASGLAGSETQY

V gene: TRBV20-1
CDR3 protein: SASGPPGTVTYEQY

V gene: TRBV5-1
CDR3 protein: ASGLAEQETQY

V gene: TRBV6-2/TRBV6-3
CDR3 protein: ASRTQGIQTQY

V gene: TRBV11-2
CDR3 protein: ASSLGTANRYEQY

V gene: TRBV20-1
CDR3 protein: SASLRLAGKGEQY

V gene: TRBV5-1
CDR3 protein: ASSPTAVSSYNEQF

V gene: TRBV27
CDR3 protein: ASSLDRGQKDTQY

V gene: TRBV29-1
CDR3 protein: SVAHIPGGGTEAF

V gene: TRBV9
CDR3 protein: ASSRVGGHEQY

V gene: TRBV29-1
CDR3 protein: SVAPTSTDTQY

V gene: TRBV2
CDR3 protein: ASSAQGGTETQY

V gene: TRBV25-1
CDR3 protein: ASREQGLPGQY

V gene: TRBV3-1
CDR3 protein: ASSHTSGSVDEQY

V gene: TRBV12-3/TRBV12-4
CDR3 protein: ASSRDSNEKLF

V gene: TRBV7-9
CDR3 protein: ASSLDRRYAY

V gene: TRBV5-1
CDR3 protein: ASSLVREGTGVNEQY

V gene: TRBV19
CDR3 protein: ASSPDRNSNRPQH

V gene: TRBV6-5
CDR3 protein: ASSYQGLNTEAF

V gene: TRBV20-1
CDR3 protein: SAAPGTGRNIQY

V gene: TRBV4-1
CDR3 protein: ASSQEFSQEAF

V gene: TRBV4-2
CDR3 protein: ASSLRIGTAEEKLF

V gene: TRBV4-2
CDR3 protein: ASSQDREAANTGELF

V gene: TRBV12-3/TRBV12-4
CDR3 protein: ASNPGGLGPQH

V gene: TRBV11-2
CDR3 protein: ASSSPHLGGELF

V gene: TRBV6-1
CDR3 protein: ATVRGQGIYEQY

V gene: TRBV5-1
CDR3 protein: ASSPQMLAGTDTQY

V gene: TRBV7-2
CDR3 protein: ASSASQGVETQY

V gene: TRBV6-5
CDR3 protein: ASSRPGTAIGGYT

V gene: TRBV6-6
CDR3 protein: ASRQTPQGGYT

V gene: TRBV14
CDR3 protein: ASSQTPGYEQY

V gene: TRBV29-1
CDR3 protein: SGATGGNEQF

V gene: TRBV7-2
CDR3 protein: ASTQINEQF

V gene: TRBV10-3
CDR3 protein: AISLTSVNTGELF

V gene: TRBV7-3
CDR3 protein: ASSLSPSGSGYEQF

V gene: TRBV29-1
CDR3 protein: SAAGLGNTGELF